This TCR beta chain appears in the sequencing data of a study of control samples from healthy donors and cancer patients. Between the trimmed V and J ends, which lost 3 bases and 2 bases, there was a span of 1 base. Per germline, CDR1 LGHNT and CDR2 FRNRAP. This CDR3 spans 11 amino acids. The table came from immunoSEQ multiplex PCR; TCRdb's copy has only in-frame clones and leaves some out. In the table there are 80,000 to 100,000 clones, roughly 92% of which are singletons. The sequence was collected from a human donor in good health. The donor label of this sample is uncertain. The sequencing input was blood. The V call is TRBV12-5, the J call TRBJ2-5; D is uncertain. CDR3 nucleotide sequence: TGTGCTAGTGGTTTTCAAGAGACCCAGTACTTC. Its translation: CASGFQETQYF.